These T cell receptor beta chains were read from a single sample in a study of cytomegalovirus exposure and HLA in healthy donors. TCRdb's table, derived via immunoSEQ multiplex PCR, lists solely in-frame clones and lacks some. The data hold 110,000 to 150,000 clones, with around 79% observed a single time. Sequencing was done on a sample of PBMCs. These receptors all stem from a male donor in good health and CMV-seronegative. The CDR3 runs from the conserved cysteine through the conserved F or W. The D gene is left open where the match is weak. Clone size is shown for a subset of rows, as once, few, many or a class of expanded clone.

J | V | D | size | DNA | CDR3
TRBJ1-1 | TRBV6-4 | - | - | TGTGCCAGCAAGACAACCGACAGGAACACTGAAGCTTTCTTT | CASKTTDRNTEAFF
TRBJ1-3 | TRBV5-8 | - | - | TGTGCCAGCAGCAATCAGGGCTATTATTCTGGAAACACCATATATTTT | CASSNQGYYSGNTIYF
TRBJ2-7 | TRBV13 | - | - | TGTGCCAGCAGCAACCTACTCTCAACCTCCTACGAGCAGTACTTC | CASSNLLSTSYEQYF
TRBJ2-5 | TRBV5-4 | - | - | TGTGCCAGCAGCTCGAACGGAGGGGCAGACACCCAGTACTTC | CASSSNGGADTQYF
TRBJ2-7 | TRBV5-6 | - | - | TGTGCCAGCAGCTCTGGACATAGCTCCTACGAGCAGTACTTC | CASSSGHSSYEQYF
TRBJ2-7 | TRBV2 | - | - | TGTGCCAGCAGTGGTGGGAGGTTCCGGGGGGCGAGGGAGCAGTACTTC | CASSGGRFRGAREQYF
TRBJ1-5 | TRBV10-3 | TRBD1 | - | TGTGCCATCAGTGAGTCGGGGGGACAGGGCAATCAGCCCCAGCATTTT | CAISESGGQGNQPQHF
TRBJ2-2 | TRBV7-2 | - | few | TGTGCCAGCAGCTTAGCCACGAACACCGGGGAGCTGTTTTTT | CASSLATNTGELFF
TRBJ2-5 | TRBV19 | TRBD1 | - | TGTGCCAGTAGTAACAGGGGGGACAGGGAAGAGACCCAGTACTTC | CASSNRGDREETQYF
TRBJ2-2 | TRBV7-9 | - | - | TGTGCCAGCAGCTTGAGCATCTCCGGGGAGCTGTTTTTT | CASSLSISGELFF
TRBJ1-1 | TRBV2 | TRBD1 | - | TGTGCCAGCAACCGGGACAGGGGAGAGAACACTGAAGCTTTCTTT | CASNRDRGENTEAFF
TRBJ2-3 | TRBV7-8 | TRBD2 | - | TGTGCCAGCAGCTACAGACTAGCGGGTTACACAGATACGCAGTATTTT | CASSYRLAGYTDTQYF
TRBJ2-7 | TRBV7-2 | - | - | TGTGCCAGCAGCTTAACTGGGGACACAACCTACGAGCAGTACTTC | CASSLTGDTTYEQYF
TRBJ2-5 | TRBV19 | - | - | TGTGCCAGTAGTATACGGACTCCCGGCGTGGGTATACAAGAGACCCAGTACTTC | CASSIRTPGVGIQETQYF
TRBJ2-7 | TRBV14 | - | - | TGTGCCAGCAGCCACGGGACAACCTACGAGCAGTACTTC | CASSHGTTYEQYF
TRBJ2-4 | TRBV5-6 | - | - | TGTGCCAGCAGCCTTACGATCTCGGGGGAAAACATTCAGTACTTC | CASSLTISGENIQYF
TRBJ2-1 | TRBV5-6 | - | - | TGTGCCAGCACCCCCGGAACAGGGAGTTCCTACAATGAGCAGTTCTTC | CASTPGTGSSYNEQFF
TRBJ2-3 | TRBV7-9 | TRBD2 | - | TGTTCCAGCAGCTCACTAGCGGGAGGGCGGGATACGCAGTATTTT | CSSSSLAGGRDTQYF
TRBJ1-2 | TRBV4-3 | - | once | TGCGCCAGCAGCCAAGATCCCAATGCAGGCAACTATGGCTACACCTTC | CASSQDPNAGNYGYTF
TRBJ2-5 | TRBV7-2 | TRBD2 | - | TGTGCCAGCAGCTGGGGACTAGCGTTGGGAGAGACCCAGTACTTC | CASSWGLALGETQYF
TRBJ2-7 | TRBV19 | - | - | TGTGCCAGTAGTAGTGCAGTCTCCTACGAGCAGTACTTC | CASSSAVSYEQYF
TRBJ2-4 | TRBV6-1 | - | few | TGTGCCAGCAGTGAACAGGGTAGCCAAAACAGTCAGTACTTC | CASSEQGSQNSQYF
TRBJ2-7 | TRBV27 | TRBD2 | - | TGTGCCAGCAGTTTAGTGTCGCTAGCGGACTCCTACGAGCAGTACTTC | CASSLVSLADSYEQYF
TRBJ2-3 | TRBV30 | - | - | TGTGCCTGGAGTAGGAGGACGGACTTAGGCACAGATACGCAGTATTTT | CAWSRRTDLGTDTQYF
TRBJ2-3 | TRBV14 | - | few | TGTGCCAGCAGCCAAGTAAGGGCGGGCAGGACCACAGATACGCAGTATTTT | CASSQVRAGRTTDTQYF
TRBJ1-4 | TRBV28 | - | - | TGTGCCAGCAGTACAATACCACGTGCAACTAATGAAAAACTGTTTTTT | CASSTIPRATNEKLFF
TRBJ1-1 | TRBV19 | TRBD1 | - | TGTGCCAGTAGGATGAGAGGGACAGGGAGTCCTGAAGCTTTCTTT | CASRMRGTGSPEAFF
TRBJ1-5 | TRBV30 | TRBD1 | - | TGTGCCTGGGAGACAGGGGCAGCGAGCAATCAGCCCCAGCATTTT | CAWETGAASNQPQHF
TRBJ1-1 | TRBV5-1 | - | - | TGCGCCAGCAGCATCCGACAGAACTCAGAAGCTTTCTTT | CASSIRQNSEAFF
TRBJ1-3 | TRBV9 | - | - | TGTGCCAGCAGCGTAGAGGCAGGGCTATATGGAAACACCATATATTTT | CASSVEAGLYGNTIYF
TRBJ1-3 | TRBV2 | - | - | TGTGCCAGCAGTGAAACGGGTGCGACCTCTGGAAACACCATATATTTT | CASSETGATSGNTIYF
TRBJ2-7 | TRBV7-9 | TRBD1 | - | TGTGCCAGCAGCCGGACAGGGGATTCCTCCTACGAGCAGTACTTC | CASSRTGDSSYEQYF
TRBJ1-2 | TRBV29-1 | TRBD1 | few | TGCAGCGGTGGACAGGGGGCTGGCTACACCTTC | CSGGQGAGYTF
TRBJ1-2 | TRBV4-2 | TRBD1 | - | TGTGCCAGCAGCAAACCCCCGGGACAGGGGAATGGCTACACCTTC | CASSKPPGQGNGYTF
TRBJ2-2 | TRBV4-1 | TRBD2 | - | TGCGCCAGCAGCCGACCGAGGGGAGCGGGAGCAGCTACCGGGGAGCTGTTTTTT | CASSRPRGAGAATGELFF
TRBJ2-6 | TRBV9 | TRBD1 | few | TGTGCCAGCAGGGAAGGGACAGGGTTTACTGGGGCCAACGGCCTGACTTTC | CASREGTGFTGANGLTF
TRBJ2-7 | TRBV29-1 | TRBD2 | - | TGCAGCGCCAGACCGGGACTAGGAGGCGGCGAGCAGTACTTC | CSARPGLGGGEQYF
TRBJ1-1 | TRBV30 | - | - | TGTGCCTGGAGTTTGGGGACATTGAACACTGAAGCTTTCTTT | CAWSLGTLNTEAFF
TRBJ1-5 | TRBV10-3 | - | - | TGTGCCATCAGTGAAGGGGGACAAGGGACTCAGCCCCAGCATTTT | CAISEGGQGTQPQHF
TRBJ2-1 | TRBV7-9 | - | few | TGTGCCAGCAGCCCTAATCTGCAGTTCTTC | CASSPNLQFF
TRBJ2-3 | TRBV7-8 | TRBD2 | - | TGTGCCAGCATCCTAGGGCGGGGGGGCCGAAATACGCAGTATTTT | CASILGRGGRNTQYF
TRBJ1-2 | TRBV11-2 | TRBD1 | - | TGTGCCAGCAGCTTCTTCCAGGGGGCGCAAGGCTACACCTTC | CASSFFQGAQGYTF
TRBJ2-5 | TRBV6-1 | - | - | TGTGCCAGCAGCCGACTAATACAAGAGACCCAGTACTTC | CASSRLIQETQYF
TRBJ2-1 | TRBV21-1 | - | - | TGTGCCAGCAGCAAAGATAGCGGGGCCCCTGGAGGCAATGAGCAGTTCTTC | CASSKDSGAPGGNEQFF
TRBJ2-2 | TRBV9 | - | - | TGTGCCAGCAGCGTAGAGGCTCCAAGGGGCGGGGAGCTGTTTTTT | CASSVEAPRGGELFF
TRBJ1-2 | TRBV5-6 | TRBD1 | once | TGTGCCAGCAGACCCGACAGGGTCTATGGCTACACCTTC | CASRPDRVYGYTF
TRBJ1-1 | TRBV6-5 | - | - | TGTGCCAGCAGTTACGGGAGGGGGAGCACTGAAGCTTTCTTT | CASSYGRGSTEAFF
TRBJ1-3 | TRBV28 | - | - | TGTGCCAGCAGTTTGAGCGGCAGACTAGGAAACACCATATATTTT | CASSLSGRLGNTIYF
TRBJ2-7 | TRBV27 | - | - | TGTGCCAGCGAGATCCCGGGGCTAGCGAGCAACTACGAGCAGTACTTC | CASEIPGLASNYEQYF
TRBJ2-7 | TRBV5-1 | TRBD2 | few | TGCGCCAGCAGCTTGGTTCCTAGCGGTACCTACGAGCAGTACTTC | CASSLVPSGTYEQYF
TRBJ2-1 | TRBV18 | TRBD1 | few | TGTGCCAGCTCAGCGGACAGGGGGCTTGCGGGAGGCTACTACAATGAGCAGTTCTTC | CASSADRGLAGGYYNEQFF
TRBJ1-2 | TRBV7-2 | - | - | TGTGCCAGCAGCTTAGGAGGGGGAGGGGGAGCTAACTATGGCTACACCTTC | CASSLGGGGGANYGYTF
TRBJ1-1 | TRBV5-1 | - | - | TGCGCCAGCAGCTTGGTGGTGGCCCCGGGGACTGAAGCTTTCTTT | CASSLVVAPGTEAFF
TRBJ2-7 | TRBV6-5 | TRBD1 | - | TGTGCCAGCAGTTACGGGACAGGTGACACCTACGAGCAGTACTTC | CASSYGTGDTYEQYF
TRBJ2-6 | TRBV7-9 | TRBD1 | - | TGTGCCAGCACCGCTACAGGGGTCCTCTCTGGGGCCAACGGCCTGACTTTC | CASTATGVLSGANGLTF
TRBJ2-1 | TRBV7-6 | TRBD2 | - | TGTGCCAGCAGTCAGGACAAGCTAGCGGGTCTCGAGGAGCAGTTCTTC | CASSQDKLAGLEEQFF
TRBJ2-5 | TRBV11-2 | TRBD2 | once | TGTGCCAGCAGCCCTAGGCGGGAGAACCAAGAGACCCAGTACTTC | CASSPRRENQETQYF
TRBJ1-5 | TRBV30 | - | - | TGTGCCTGGAGTGTAGGAGGCAGTAATCAGCCCCAGCATTTT | CAWSVGGSNQPQHF
TRBJ2-7 | TRBV4-3 | - | - | TGCGCCAGCAGCCAAGAAAGGAGCGGAATTTACGAGCAGTACTTC | CASSQERSGIYEQYF